This entry lists 14 T cell receptor beta chains sequenced from one sample in a study of post-analysis software for immune sequencing data. General observations from the study: Higher frequency in patients than in controls was seen for several TRBV segments, with TRBV5-6, TRBV5-1 and TRBV20-1 among them.

Their specific antigens are unknown. Prepared TCR beta cDNA libraries contained unique molecular identifiers. MiXCR, applied by TCRdb to the PCR reads, yields one record per CDR3 protein. The sample shows approximately 460,000 distinct CDR3 sequences, 40% to 55% of them seen only once. Sequenced: blood. The receptors here all came from a girl between 5 and 17 years old with multiple sclerosis.

This clonotype was seen a few times. This rearrangement joins TRBV2 to TRBJ1-2; D is unresolved. This CDR3 comprises 10 residues. The germline V gene has CDR1 SNHLY and CDR2 FYNNEI. V was trimmed by 5 bases and J by 6 bases, leaving 4 bases between them. CDR3 region: CASSFDGYTF. In nucleotides, the CDR3 is TGTGCCAGCAGTTTCGATGGCTACACCTTC.

The V and J genes are TRBV12-3 or TRBV12-4 and TRBJ2-7, with 13 bases that match TRBD2. This CDR3 spans 17 amino acids. Trimming at V came to 2 bases and at J to 1 base, leaving 5 bases not matched to a gene. The CDR3 region is CASSLSAGLAGSYEQYF. CDR3 bases: TGTGCCAGCAGTTTATCGGCGGGACTAGCGGGGTCCTACGAGCAGTACTTC.

In DNA, the CDR3 is TGCGCCAGCAGCTACCTAGCGGGGGGCTCCTACGAGCAGTACTTC. Its translation: CASSYLAGGSYEQYF. The V gene is TRBV5-1, the J gene TRBJ2-7, with 11 bases matching TRBD2. The germline V gene encodes CDR1 SGHRS and CDR2 YFSETQ. This CDR3 is built from 15 residues. The V gene end was trimmed by 3 bases and the J gene end by 0 bases; junction bases not matched to a gene: 2.

This clonotype has only a few counts. V is TRBV12-3 or TRBV12-4 and J is TRBJ2-4; TRBD1 might be the D (6 bases). The CDR3 covers 13 residues. Trimming shortened V by 4 bases and J by 3 bases, and 7 bases separated the two germline ends. CDR3 DNA sequence: TGTGCCAGCAGTTCAGGGGTCAAAAACATTCAGTACTTC. Translation gives CASSSGVKNIQYF.

The chain joins TRBV4-2 to TRBJ2-7; D assignment may be TRBD1 or TRBD2 (5 bases each). Trimming took 4 bases from V and 5 from J, leaving 18 bases between them. Germline CDR1 LGHNA, CDR2 YNFKEQ. The CDR3 length is 15 residues. In nucleotides, the CDR3 is TGTGCCAGCAGCCTTGGGACCCCCCGGAGCGACGAGCAGTACTTC. Amino acid sequence: CASSLGTPRSDEQYF.

This clonotype was seen only once. The rearrangement uses TRBV5-5 and TRBJ1-1; unclear D gene. Per germline, CDR1 SGHKS and CDR2 YYEKEE (reference sequence). The CDR3 sequence is 16 residues long. With 0 bases removed from V and 4 bases from J, the gap between germline ends came to 16 bases. The DNA of the CDR3 is TGTGCCAGCAGCTTGGCGAGTGACTGGCAGGTCACTGAAGCTTTCTTT. Protein: CASSLASDWQVTEAFF.

This clonotype was counted only a few times. CDR3 sequence reads: CASSPGWPPLHF. CDR3 nucleotide sequence: TGTGCCAGCAGCCCCGGATGGCCACCCCTCCACTTT. V usage is TRBV7-2 and J usage is TRBJ1-6; no clear D gene. The CDR3 is 12 amino acids. The V end lost 5 bases, the J end lost 11 bases, and 10 bases lay between the germline ends. From germline, CDR1 is SGHTA and CDR2 FQGNSA.

The chain links TRBV6-5 to TRBJ2-7; 12 bases are shared with TRBD2. The CDR3 sequence is 14 residues long. V gave up 5 bases and J gave up 3 bases; unmatched junction bases: 2. Germline assignment: CDR1 MNHEY and CDR2 SVGAGI. The DNA for the CDR3 is TGTGCCAGCAGTGCTAGCGGGGGGGACTACGAGCAGTACTTC. Its translation: CASSASGGDYEQYF.

Concerning this clonotype: At one of its ends the junction is not consistent with the germline gene, which may arise from a read error. The chain couples TRBV7-9 to TRBJ2-1, with 11 bases matching TRBD2. CDR1 is SEHNR, CDR2 FQNEAQ, per germline (reference sequence). The CDR3 is 18 residues long. The CDR3 is CVSSPSGSTSGTYNEQFF. CDR3 nucleotide sequence: TGTGTCAGCAGCCCCAGCGGTTCGACTAGCGGGACCTACAATGAGCAGTTCTTC.

The rearrangement uses TRBV20-1 and TRBJ2-7, with 9 bases matching TRBD2. V lost 3 bases, J lost 4 bases, and 10 bases stayed unmatched. This CDR3 is 15 amino acids long. Germline-derived CDR1 and CDR2 are DFQATT and SNEGSKA (reference sequence). DNA for the CDR3: TGCAGTGCTAGGGCTAGCGGGACACCCTTTTACGAGCAGTACTTC. This codes for CSARASGTPFYEQYF.

This clonotype was seen only a few times. The chain recombines TRBV5-1 with TRBJ1-2, with 10 bases matching TRBD1. CDR1 is SGHRS and CDR2 is YFSETQ in the germline V gene. Trimming removed 3 bases from V and 4 bases from J; junction bases left unmatched: 3. This CDR3 contains 14 residues. CDR3 coding DNA: TGCGCCAGCAGCTCGGGACAGGGGATCTATGGCTACACCTTC. Its protein is CASSSGQGIYGYTF.

V usage is TRBV28 and J usage is TRBJ1-1, with no clear D. Germline V gene sequence: CDR1 MDHEN, CDR2 SYDVKM. V dropped 4 bases and J dropped 0 bases, with 6 bases sitting between them. The CDR3 contains 13 residues. CDR3 residues: CASSYPMNTEAFF. CDR3 in DNA: TGTGCCAGCAGTTACCCCATGAACACTGAAGCTTTCTTT.

Regarding this clonotype: The junction and the germline gene differ at one end; a read error may be behind it. The V and J genes are TRBV18 and TRBJ1-2; TRBD1 aligns across 7 bases. The germline V gene encodes CDR1 KGHSH and CDR2 LQKENI. This CDR3 region has 14 residues. The CDR3 sequence: CASSRSGTEGGYIF. DNA of the CDR3: TGTGCCAGCTCACGATCCGGGACAGAGGGGGGCTACATCTTC.

The chain uses TRBV7-8 and TRBJ2-1, with D unclear. This CDR3 contains 12 residues. V dropped 1 base and J dropped 10 bases, with 8 bases sitting between them. The germline gives CDR1 SGHVS, CDR2 FQNEAQ. For the CDR3, the DNA is TGTGCCAGCAGCTTAGGCCCGACGGAGCAGTTCTTC. Encoded protein: CASSLGPTEQFF.